This TCR beta chain was sequenced during a study of CD8+ T cells in alopecia areata. Described treatment: oral pan-JAK inhibitor, 5-10 mg twice daily. Alopecia areata patients provided lesional scalp punch biopsies and peripheral blood. This clone was detected only a few times. Sequencing relied on a cDNA template that was reverse transcribed from extracted RNA. Measured with immunoSEQ multiplex PCR; TCRdb has only the in-frame clones, and not every one. The sample carries about 190,000 clones, around 60% recorded once. The sequence was collected from a human donor with alopecia areata. This material consisted of CD4+ T cells sorted from blood, taken at week 49, from a patient treated with tofacitinib.

This CDR3 reads CASSPAAKGQETQYF. DNA of the CDR3: TGCGCCAGCAGCCCGGCGGCCAAAGGTCAAGAGACCCAGTACTTC. The chain uses TRBV5-1 and TRBJ2-5; D gene uncertain. This CDR3 contains 15 residues. The V and J ends lost 4 bases and 2 bases respectively, with 15 bases between them. Germline CDR1 is SGHRS and CDR2 is YFSETQ.